This is a list of T cell receptor beta chains from one sample in a study of cytomegalovirus exposure and HLA in healthy donors. Assay: immunoSEQ multiplex PCR; the TCRdb copy retains only in-frame clones and omits some. This table holds about 200,000 clones, approximately 80% found once. Sequencing used PBMCs. The receptors were sampled from a boy aged 2 to 9 in good health and CMV-seronegative. CDR3s include the opening cysteine and the closing phenylalanine or tryptophan. Each record gives: D gene, J gene, clone size, V gene, CDR3 DNA, CDR3 protein. A D gene is named only where the DNA matches it firmly. Size is omitted from some rows. Given values are once, few, many or a class for expanded clones.

NA	TRBJ2-3	once	TRBV7-2	TGTGCCAGCAGCCGACTACGCACAGATACGCAGTATTTT	CASSRLRTDTQYF
NA	TRBJ1-1	NA	TRBV7-9	TGTGCCAGCAGAGTAGGGGGCACTGAAGCTTTCTTT	CASRVGGTEAFF
TRBD1	TRBJ1-2	NA	TRBV11-2	TGTGCCAGCAGCTCAGGGGGCGGCTACACCTTC	CASSSGGGYTF
TRBD1	TRBJ2-2	NA	TRBV4-1	TGCGCCAGCAGCCTCAGCGGGACAGGGGGCACCGGGGAGCTGTTTTTT	CASSLSGTGGTGELFF
NA	TRBJ1-1	NA	TRBV4-1	TGCGCCAGCAGCCAAGGATGGGGGCCCAGGCGGGCTGAAGCTTTCTTT	CASSQGWGPRRAEAFF
NA	TRBJ1-4	NA	TRBV7-9	TGTGCCAGCAGCTTATCAGTCCGGGGATTGAAGGAAAAACTGTTTTTT	CASSLSVRGLKEKLFF
TRBD1	TRBJ2-2	NA	TRBV11-2	TGTGCCAGCAGCTCCCGACAGGGGAACACCGGGGAGCTGTTTTTT	CASSSRQGNTGELFF
NA	TRBJ2-1	NA	TRBV7-9	TGTGCCAGCAGCCCCTCAGGCAATGAGCAGTTCTTC	CASSPSGNEQFF
NA	TRBJ1-5	once	TRBV7-8	TGTGCCAGCAGCTTAGAGGGGAAGGGGTTTCGGGCAAATCAGCCCCAGCATTTT	CASSLEGKGFRANQPQHF
NA	TRBJ1-4	NA	TRBV27	TGTGCCAGCTCCAAAATCGGGGCGGGACCGTCTCACCTTTATAATGAAAAACTGTTTTTT	CASSKIGAGPSHLYNEKLFF
TRBD1	TRBJ2-3	NA	TRBV5-6	TGTGCCAGCAGCCCACAAACAGGGGGGGATACGCAGTATTTT	CASSPQTGGDTQYF
TRBD1	TRBJ1-2	NA	TRBV7-9	TGTGCCAGCAGCCTTTCTACCTGGACAGGGCGCGGCTACACCTTC	CASSLSTWTGRGYTF
NA	TRBJ1-3	NA	TRBV19	TGTGCCAGTAGTGCCCCCAGGCACAGGGCTGGAAACACCATATATTTT	CASSAPRHRAGNTIYF
NA	TRBJ1-3	NA	TRBV20-1	TGCAGTGCCCCCTACGGAAACACCATATATTTT	CSAPYGNTIYF
NA	TRBJ1-4	once	TRBV19	TGTGCCAGTAGTATCCGCGCGACTATTAATGAAAAACTGTTTTTT	CASSIRATINEKLFF
NA	TRBJ2-1	NA	TRBV13	TGTGCCAGCAGCTCAAATGTAGGGGGCAATGAGCAGTTCTTC	CASSSNVGGNEQFF
NA	TRBJ1-3	once	TRBV7-9	TGCGCCAGCAGCCCCGGGGCTGGAAACACCATATATTTT	CASSPGAGNTIYF
NA	TRBJ1-2	NA	TRBV4-1	TGCGCCAGCAGCCAAGTACAGGACCACTATGGCTACACCTTC	CASSQVQDHYGYTF
TRBD1	TRBJ1-1	NA	TRBV19	TGTGCCAGTAGTCCATATCACCGGGACAGGGGGTTCGACACTGAAGCTTTCTTT	CASSPYHRDRGFDTEAFF
TRBD1	TRBJ2-5	NA	TRBV29-1	TGCAGCGTTTCCGGGACAGTAGGCGAGACCCAGTACTTC	CSVSGTVGETQYF
NA	TRBJ1-2	once	TRBV2	TGTGCCAGCAGTGCTTGGTCAGGGCAAAACTATGGCTACACCTTC	CASSAWSGQNYGYTF
NA	TRBJ1-6	once	TRBV6-4	TGTGCCAGCGGAGGGACCGGGAGGGGAGGGGGTTCGGGAAATTCACCCCTCCACTTT	CASGGTGRGGGSGNSPLHF
NA	TRBJ1-1	NA	TRBV11-2	TGTGCCAGCAGCTTAGGAGGAGGGAACACTGAAGCTTTCTTT	CASSLGGGNTEAFF
TRBD1	TRBJ2-7	NA	TRBV23-1	TGCGCCAGCAGTCCCTCTCGCGGGTGGGACAGAGTCTACGAGCAGTACTTC	CASSPSRGWDRVYEQYF
NA	TRBJ2-1	NA	TRBV5-4	TGTGCCAGCAGCTTGTCAGGATCCTACAATGAGCAGTTCTTC	CASSLSGSYNEQFF
TRBD1	TRBJ1-1	NA	TRBV9	TGTGCCAGCAGCGTGCAGGACAGGGGGGTCACTGAAGCTTTCTTT	CASSVQDRGVTEAFF
NA	TRBJ2-3	NA	TRBV6-5	TGTGCCAGCAGGTATACGGGAGTTAGCACAGATACGCAGTATTTT	CASRYTGVSTDTQYF
NA	TRBJ1-1	NA	TRBV29-1	TGCAGCGTTGAAGGGTTTGCAGTTGAAGCTTTCTTT	CSVEGFAVEAFF
TRBD2	TRBJ2-3	NA	TRBV4-1	TGCGCCAGCAGCCACCCCGCGCGCAGGCGGGGGGGCCCCGGCACAGATACGCAGTATTTT	CASSHPARRRGGPGTDTQYF
NA	TRBJ2-5	NA	TRBV2	TGTGCCAGCAGTGAGGCAACAGAGACCCAGTACTTC	CASSEATETQYF
NA	TRBJ1-5	once	TRBV2	TGTGCCAGCAGGGAACAGGGCAATCAGCCCCAGCATTTT	CASREQGNQPQHF
TRBD1	TRBJ1-2	NA	TRBV19	TGTGCCAGTATTGGCGGGACAGGGGATCTCCCATATGGCTACACCTTC	CASIGGTGDLPYGYTF
NA	TRBJ2-1	NA	TRBV7-3	TGTGCCAGCAGCCAGTATGGGGGGTCCTACAATGAGCAGTTCTTC	CASSQYGGSYNEQFF
TRBD2	TRBJ2-1	NA	TRBV5-6	TGTGCCAGCAGCTTGACTAGCGGGGGGGCGCGAAATGAGCAGTTCTTC	CASSLTSGGARNEQFF
NA	TRBJ2-2	NA	TRBV5-1	TGCGCCAGCAGGCGACAGCCAAACACCGGGGAGCTGTTTTTT	CASRRQPNTGELFF
NA	TRBJ1-2	NA	TRBV21-1	TGTGCCAGCAGCAATTCCAGGAACTATGGCTACACCTTC	CASSNSRNYGYTF
NA	TRBJ2-3	once	TRBV9	TGTGCCAGCAGCGTAAGGAGTTTGAGCACAGATACGCAGTATTTT	CASSVRSLSTDTQYF
TRBD1	TRBJ2-5	NA	TRBV5-4	TGTGCCAGCAGCCCCGGGACAGCCCAAGAGACCCAGTACTTC	CASSPGTAQETQYF
NA	TRBJ2-3	few	TRBV25-1	TGTGCCAGCAGTGACAACAGGGAGGGCGAAGATACGCAGTATTTT	CASSDNREGEDTQYF
NA	TRBJ2-5	NA	TRBV18	TGTGCCAGCTCACCACGAGAGGGAAGGAAGACCCAGTACTTC	CASSPREGRKTQYF
NA	TRBJ2-7	NA	TRBV7-2	TGTGCCAGCAGCCCGACACAGGGATCCTACGAGCAGTACTTC	CASSPTQGSYEQYF
TRBD2	TRBJ2-3	NA	TRBV14	TGTGCCAGCAGCCCTTGGACTATAGCGGGAAGCACAGATACGCAGTATTTT	CASSPWTIAGSTDTQYF
NA	TRBJ1-4	NA	TRBV7-9	TGTGCCAGCAGCCCCCTAACAGGGAAAGAAAAACTGTTTTTT	CASSPLTGKEKLFF
TRBD1	TRBJ2-5	NA	TRBV6-1	TGTGCCAGCATACAGGGGTACCAAGAGACCCAGTACTTC	CASIQGYQETQYF
NA	TRBJ1-6	NA	TRBV7-2	TGTGCCAGCAGCTTAGACAGGGAGGGGAATTCACCCCTCCACTTT	CASSLDREGNSPLHF
TRBD2	TRBJ2-5	NA	TRBV5-4	TGTGCCAGCAGCTTGCCTGTCGGGGGGGGACAAGAGACCCAGTACTTC	CASSLPVGGGQETQYF
NA	TRBJ2-7	NA	TRBV19	TGTGCCAGTAGCAGGTTCCGCTACCCCTACGAGCAGTACTTC	CASSRFRYPYEQYF
TRBD1	TRBJ2-6	NA	TRBV9	TGTGCCAGCAGCCCTAGACAGGGCATTGGCTCTGGGGCCAACGTCCTGACTTTC	CASSPRQGIGSGANVLTF
TRBD1	TRBJ1-2	few	TRBV6-5	TGTGCCAGCAGTTACTCAGCAGGGGGCGATGGCTACACCTTC	CASSYSAGGDGYTF
TRBD1	TRBJ2-7	few	TRBV5-4	TGTGCCAGCAGCTTGCGGAAAGGGACAGGGGATAGATACGAGCAGTACTTC	CASSLRKGTGDRYEQYF
NA	TRBJ1-2	NA	TRBV4-1	TGCGCCAGCAGCCAAGGTTCAGGGAACTATGGCTACACCTTC	CASSQGSGNYGYTF
TRBD1	TRBJ2-7	few	TRBV7-2	TGTGCCAGCAGCACCGTCGGGACAGGGTATAACGAGCAGTACTTC	CASSTVGTGYNEQYF
TRBD2	TRBJ2-7	NA	TRBV6-5	TGTGCCAGCAGTTACTCGACTAGCGGGGCATACGAGCAGTACTTC	CASSYSTSGAYEQYF
TRBD2	TRBJ2-1	few	TRBV4-2	TGTGCCAGCAGCCATAATGGGCGGACTAGCGGGGGGGCTGGGGAGTTCTTC	CASSHNGRTSGGAGEFF
NA	TRBJ2-7	NA	TRBV19	TGTGCCGCCAGCGGGACAGGCATTTGGGGTGGGCAGTACTTC	CAASGTGIWGGQYF
NA	TRBJ2-7	NA	TRBV9	TGTGCCAGCAGCGTAGGGTCAGGGTCCTCCTACGAGCAGTACTTC	CASSVGSGSSYEQYF
NA	TRBJ1-5	NA	TRBV9	TGTGCCAGCAGCCCGGACTTCTCCCTCCAGCCCCAGCATTTT	CASSPDFSLQPQHF
TRBD2	TRBJ2-1	NA	TRBV27	TGTGCCAGCAGTCGACTCGGGACTAACTACAATGAGCAGTTCTTC	CASSRLGTNYNEQFF
NA	TRBJ1-3	few	TRBV2	TGTGCCAGCAAACCCGGGACATCAGGGAACACCATATATTTT	CASKPGTSGNTIYF